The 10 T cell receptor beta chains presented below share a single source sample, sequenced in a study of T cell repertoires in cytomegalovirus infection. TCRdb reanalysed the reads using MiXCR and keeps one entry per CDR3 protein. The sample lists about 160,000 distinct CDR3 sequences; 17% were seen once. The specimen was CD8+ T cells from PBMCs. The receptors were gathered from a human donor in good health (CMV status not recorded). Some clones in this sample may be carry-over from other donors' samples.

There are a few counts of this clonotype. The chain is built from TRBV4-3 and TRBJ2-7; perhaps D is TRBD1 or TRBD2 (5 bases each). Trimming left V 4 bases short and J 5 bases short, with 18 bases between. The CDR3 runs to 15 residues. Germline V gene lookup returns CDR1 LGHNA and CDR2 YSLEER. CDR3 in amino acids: CASSLIWGSTDEQYF. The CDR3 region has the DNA TGCGCCAGCAGCCTCATCTGGGGGAGTACCGACGAGCAGTACTTC.

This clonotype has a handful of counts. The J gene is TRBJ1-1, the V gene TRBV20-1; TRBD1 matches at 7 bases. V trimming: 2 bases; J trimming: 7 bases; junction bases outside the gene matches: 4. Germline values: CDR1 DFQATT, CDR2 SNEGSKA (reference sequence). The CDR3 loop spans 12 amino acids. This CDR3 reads CSARTQGVEAFF. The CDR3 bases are TGCAGTGCTAGAACTCAGGGGGTTGAAGCTTTCTTT.

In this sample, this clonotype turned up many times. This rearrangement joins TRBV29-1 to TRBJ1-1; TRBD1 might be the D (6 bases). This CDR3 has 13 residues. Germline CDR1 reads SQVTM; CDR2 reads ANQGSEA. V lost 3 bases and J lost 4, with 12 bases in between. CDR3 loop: CSVEEGGSTEAFF. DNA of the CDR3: TGCAGCGTTGAGGAGGGGGGGAGCACTGAAGCTTTCTTT.

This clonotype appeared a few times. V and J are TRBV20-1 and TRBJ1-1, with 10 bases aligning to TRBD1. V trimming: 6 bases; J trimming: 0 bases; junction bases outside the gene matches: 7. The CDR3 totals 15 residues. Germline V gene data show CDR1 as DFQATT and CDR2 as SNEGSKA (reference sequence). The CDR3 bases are TGCAGTGCCAGGAGGACAGGGGGGATGAACACTGAAGCTTTCTTT. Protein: CSARRTGGMNTEAFF.

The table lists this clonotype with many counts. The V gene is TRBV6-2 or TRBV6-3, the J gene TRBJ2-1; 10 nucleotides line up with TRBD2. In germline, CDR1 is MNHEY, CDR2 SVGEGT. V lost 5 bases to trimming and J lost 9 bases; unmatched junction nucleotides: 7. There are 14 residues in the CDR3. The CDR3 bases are TGTGCCAGCAGTGGTCCCGGGACTAGCGCTGAGCAGTTCTTC. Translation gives CASSGPGTSAEQFF.

The chain's CDR3 is CASRYRTDTQYF. The CDR3 DNA reads TGTGCCAGCAGATATCGGACTGATACCCAGTACTTC. The chain is built from TRBV7-8 and TRBJ2-5; D is possibly TRBD2 (5 bases). Trimming removed 6 bases at V and 8 bases at J, with 13 bases between. The CDR3 covers 12 residues. Germline CDR1 is SGHVS and CDR2 is FQNEAQ.

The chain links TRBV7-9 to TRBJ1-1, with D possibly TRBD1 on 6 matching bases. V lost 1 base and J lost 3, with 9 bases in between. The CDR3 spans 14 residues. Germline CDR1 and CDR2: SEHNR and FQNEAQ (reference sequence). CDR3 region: CASSLVSGDTEAFF. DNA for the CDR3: TGTGCCAGCAGCTTAGTCTCAGGGGACACTGAAGCTTTCTTT.

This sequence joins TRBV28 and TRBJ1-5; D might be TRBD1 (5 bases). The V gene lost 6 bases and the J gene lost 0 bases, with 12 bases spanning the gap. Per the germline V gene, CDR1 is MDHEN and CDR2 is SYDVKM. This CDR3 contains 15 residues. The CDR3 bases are TGTGCCAGCAGCCCTTCGGGGGGTAGCAATCAGCCCCAGCATTTT. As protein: CASSPSGGSNQPQHF.

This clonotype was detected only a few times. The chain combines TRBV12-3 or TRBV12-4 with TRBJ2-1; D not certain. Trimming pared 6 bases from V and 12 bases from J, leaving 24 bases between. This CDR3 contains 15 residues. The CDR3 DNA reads TGTGCCAGCAGCCCGCAGGTCGTAGGTCTGCTAGGGCAGTTCTTC. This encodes CASSPQVVGLLGQFF.

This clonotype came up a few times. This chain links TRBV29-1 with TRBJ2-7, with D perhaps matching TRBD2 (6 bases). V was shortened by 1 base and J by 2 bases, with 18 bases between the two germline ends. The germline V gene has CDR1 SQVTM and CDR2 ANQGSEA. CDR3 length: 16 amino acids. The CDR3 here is CSVEGLREDLTYEQYF. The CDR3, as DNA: TGCAGCGTTGAAGGCCTAAGGGAGGATTTAACCTACGAGCAGTACTTC.